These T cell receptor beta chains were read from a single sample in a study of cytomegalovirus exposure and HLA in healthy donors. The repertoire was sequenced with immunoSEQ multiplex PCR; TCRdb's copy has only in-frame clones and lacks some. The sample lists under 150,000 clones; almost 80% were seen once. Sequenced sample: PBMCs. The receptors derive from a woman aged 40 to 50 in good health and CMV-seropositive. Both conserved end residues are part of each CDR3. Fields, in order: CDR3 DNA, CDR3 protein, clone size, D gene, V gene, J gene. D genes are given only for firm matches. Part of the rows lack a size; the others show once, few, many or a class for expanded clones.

cdr3_nt: TGTGCCAGCAGCTTAAGGAGCTCTGGAAACACCATATATTTT
cdr3_aa: CASSLRSSGNTIYF
clone_size: few
d_call: -
v_call: TRBV7-3
j_call: TRBJ1-3

cdr3_nt: TGCGCCAGCAGCCAGACAGAGGATACGCAGTATTTT
cdr3_aa: CASSQTEDTQYF
clone_size: -
d_call: -
v_call: TRBV5-1
j_call: TRBJ2-3

cdr3_nt: TGTGCCAGGAGGTCCTATGGCTACACCTTC
cdr3_aa: CARRSYGYTF
clone_size: once
d_call: -
v_call: TRBV19
j_call: TRBJ1-2

cdr3_nt: TGCGCCAGCAGCATAAATACAGGTAACTACGAGCAGTACTTC
cdr3_aa: CASSINTGNYEQYF
clone_size: -
d_call: -
v_call: TRBV5-1
j_call: TRBJ2-7

cdr3_nt: TGCGCCAGCAGCCAAGATAGGGGGACCCAGTACTTC
cdr3_aa: CASSQDRGTQYF
clone_size: -
d_call: -
v_call: TRBV4-1
j_call: TRBJ2-5

cdr3_nt: TGTGCCAGCAGCCACCTCTTCCGGGACAGGGGGCTGAACACTGAAGCTTTCTTT
cdr3_aa: CASSHLFRDRGLNTEAFF
clone_size: few
d_call: TRBD1
v_call: TRBV4-2
j_call: TRBJ1-1

cdr3_nt: TGTGCCAGCAGCCCCGGGACTAGCGGGGTTAACACAGATACGCAGTATTTT
cdr3_aa: CASSPGTSGVNTDTQYF
clone_size: once
d_call: TRBD2
v_call: TRBV5-4
j_call: TRBJ2-3

cdr3_nt: TGCGCCAGCAGCCAAGATGCGAGAGAGTATAGCAATCAGCCCCAGCATTTT
cdr3_aa: CASSQDAREYSNQPQHF
clone_size: -
d_call: -
v_call: TRBV4-1
j_call: TRBJ1-5

cdr3_nt: TGTGCCACTACTAACATGGCGGCTTCTGGTGGCTACACCTTC
cdr3_aa: CATTNMAASGGYTF
clone_size: -
d_call: -
v_call: TRBV19
j_call: TRBJ1-2

cdr3_nt: TGTGCCAGCAGCTTTATGAGAGGCTATGGCTACACCTTC
cdr3_aa: CASSFMRGYGYTF
clone_size: -
d_call: -
v_call: TRBV7-2
j_call: TRBJ1-2

cdr3_nt: TGCGCCAGCAGCCAGGGACAGGGGATGACGGGAATCAACACTGAAGCTTTCTTT
cdr3_aa: CASSQGQGMTGINTEAFF
clone_size: few
d_call: TRBD1
v_call: TRBV4-1
j_call: TRBJ1-1

cdr3_nt: TGTGCCACCAATATCCCCCAGGGGGCGGCTGCGGGCTACACCTTC
cdr3_aa: CATNIPQGAAAGYTF
clone_size: -
d_call: TRBD1
v_call: TRBV28
j_call: TRBJ1-2

cdr3_nt: TGTGCCAGCAGTGGGGCCCTCTCTGGAAACACCATATATTTT
cdr3_aa: CASSGALSGNTIYF
clone_size: -
d_call: -
v_call: TRBV2
j_call: TRBJ1-3

cdr3_nt: TGTGCCAGCAGTCAAAAGGGACAGGGGGCTGCGACTGAAGCTTTCTTT
cdr3_aa: CASSQKGQGAATEAFF
clone_size: -
d_call: TRBD1
v_call: TRBV28
j_call: TRBJ1-1

cdr3_nt: TGTGCCAGCAGTGAATCCCGGGACAGGGAGTTTTCGACAGATACGCAGTATTTT
cdr3_aa: CASSESRDREFSTDTQYF
clone_size: few
d_call: TRBD1
v_call: TRBV25-1
j_call: TRBJ2-3

cdr3_nt: TGCGCCAGCTCTACAGGGGATTGGGCCAAAAACATTCAGTACTTC
cdr3_aa: CASSTGDWAKNIQYF
clone_size: few
d_call: TRBD1
v_call: TRBV10-2
j_call: TRBJ2-4

cdr3_nt: TGTGCCAGCAGGGGCGGGGGATCCTCCTACAATGAGCAGTTCTTC
cdr3_aa: CASRGGGSSYNEQFF
clone_size: -
d_call: TRBD2
v_call: TRBV6-5
j_call: TRBJ2-1

cdr3_nt: TGTGCCAGCAGCCCCGGGACAGTCTCCTACGAGCAGTACTTC
cdr3_aa: CASSPGTVSYEQYF
clone_size: -
d_call: TRBD1
v_call: TRBV5-4
j_call: TRBJ2-7

cdr3_nt: TGTGCCAGCAGTCATCGGGAAAGGGGAGGTGGCTACACCTTC
cdr3_aa: CASSHRERGGGYTF
clone_size: few
d_call: -
v_call: TRBV6-6
j_call: TRBJ1-2

cdr3_nt: TGTGCCAGCAGCTTAGACAGGGTCGCCACTGAAGCTTTCTTT
cdr3_aa: CASSLDRVATEAFF
clone_size: -
d_call: -
v_call: TRBV7-9
j_call: TRBJ1-1

cdr3_nt: TGTGCCAGCAGCTTAGGTCGGGGGGGTTCTTACACAGATACGCAGTATTTT
cdr3_aa: CASSLGRGGSYTDTQYF
clone_size: -
d_call: TRBD2
v_call: TRBV11-2
j_call: TRBJ2-3

cdr3_nt: TGCAGTGCTAGAGTGGGGGCTGAGCAGTTCTTC
cdr3_aa: CSARVGAEQFF
clone_size: few
d_call: -
v_call: TRBV20-1
j_call: TRBJ2-1

cdr3_nt: TGTGCCAGCAGCTTAGCAGGGGGCTTGGCCACTGAAGCTTTCTTT
cdr3_aa: CASSLAGGLATEAFF
clone_size: -
d_call: TRBD1
v_call: TRBV11-2
j_call: TRBJ1-1